This T cell receptor beta chain was profiled in a study of cytomegalovirus exposure and HLA in healthy donors. As regards this clone: One end of the junction fails to match germline, which may point to a read error.

Amplification used 60 Vbeta primers and 13 Jbeta primers. The assay was immunoSEQ multiplex PCR, and TCRdb's table has in-frame clones only and misses some. The sample holds some 87,000 clones, around four fifths seen once. The V gene's germline CDR1 is SGHRS and CDR2 YFSETQ. The CDR3 spans 13 residues. The sample was PBMCs. This TCR came from a man between 45 and 60 years old in good health and CMV-seropositive. The rearrangement links TRBV5-1 to TRBJ1-5; D is unclear. The CDR3 sequence is CASSLTVNRPQHF. CDR3 nucleotide sequence: TGCGCCAGCAGCTTGACGGTCAATCGGCCCCAGCATTTT.